Below are 21 T cell receptor beta chains sequenced from a single sample in a study of identical twins. A single record per CDR3 protein comes from TCRdb applying MiXCR to the 5' RACE reads. This table holds more than 1.5 million distinct CDR3 sequences, about 31% found once. Sequencing used cord blood. These receptors were obtained from a newborn girl in good health.

At least ten counts were recorded for this clonotype. This chain connects TRBV24-1 to TRBJ2-6; no firm D call. Trimming removed 1 base from V and 0 bases from J, with 9 bases in between. The CDR3 length is 17 residues. Germline CDR1 and CDR2: KGHDR and SFDVKD. CDR3 DNA sequence: TGTGCCACCAGTGATTTTCGGGCAGTCTCTGGGGCCAACGTCCTGACTTTC. Encoded protein: CATSDFRAVSGANVLTF.

This clonotype was counted between two and nine times. The chain combines TRBV3-1 with TRBJ2-4; TRBD1 agrees at 7 bases. With the DNA end fitting TRBJ2-7 better, the J assignment may be wrong. There are 16 residues in the CDR3. CDR1 is LGHDT, CDR2 YNNKEL, per germline (reference sequence). This CDR3 reads CASSQNPSSRGYEQYF. The CDR3 DNA reads TGTGCCAGCAGCCAAAATCCGAGCTCCAGGGGGTACGAGCAGTACTTC.

This clonotype has more than one count but fewer than ten. The J gene is TRBJ2-4, the V gene TRBV20-1; D possibly corresponds to TRBD2 (5 bases). In germline, CDR1 is DFQATT, CDR2 SNEGSKA (reference sequence). The V gene lost 5 bases and the J gene lost 13 bases, with 21 bases spanning the gap. The CDR3 consists of 13 residues. CDR3 in DNA: TGCAGTGCTCCCCGGGTCCCAAACGGGGAGCAGTACTTC. It specifies CSAPRVPNGEQYF.

Turning to this clonotype: A much bigger clone sits one base away, suggesting this may be a read error. The chain recombines TRBV15 with TRBJ2-7; perhaps TRBD1 as D (5 bases). The CDR3 runs 13 residues. Germline values: CDR1 LNHNV, CDR2 YYDKDF (reference sequence). The CDR3 DNA sequence: TGTGCCGCCAGCAGAGACAGCTCCTACGAGCAGTACTTC. As protein: CAASRDSSYEQYF.

The gene calls are TRBV28 and TRBJ2-1; D is uncertain. The CDR3 runs 12 residues. Germline values: CDR1 MDHEN, CDR2 SYDVKM. The germline V and J ends were trimmed by 5 bases and 7 bases, with 9 bases remaining between them. Here the CDR3 reads CASSAWVNEQFF. The CDR3 coding sequence is TGTGCCAGCAGTGCCTGGGTAAATGAGCAGTTCTTC.

The chain combines TRBV7-8 with TRBJ2-5, with TRBD1 matching over 12 bases. The CDR3 extends over 15 amino acids. V was pared by 5 bases and J by 11 bases, with 12 bases of the junction left unmatched. CDR1 and CDR2 (germline): SGHVS, FQNEAQ. As DNA, the CDR3 is TGTGCCAGCAGCCGACTGGGACAGGGGGCGAGGGAGCAGTACTTC. It codes for CASSRLGQGAREQYF.

The chain is built from TRBV4-1 and TRBJ1-6; D unresolved. The CDR3 runs to 14 residues. Germline CDR1 MGHRA, CDR2 YSYEKL. Trimming took off 9 bases at V and 7 bases at J, with 16 bases between the two ends. The CDR3, as DNA: TGCGCCAGAGACCCGGGCCGGCGCAATTCACCCCTCCACTTT. Amino acid sequence: CARDPGRRNSPLHF.

V gene TRBV28 combines with J gene TRBJ2-1; 7 bases are a match to TRBD1. Germline values: CDR1 MDHEN, CDR2 SYDVKM. The CDR3 has 15 residues. V lost 7 bases and J lost 9; bases outside the gene matches: 15. The CDR3 nucleotides are TGTGCCAGCAACGCGCAGGGGGAGCCGATTCGTGAGCAGTTCTTC. Translating it yields CASNAQGEPIREQFF.

This clonotype was seen only a few times. The chain uses TRBV5-6 and TRBJ2-7; a weak D match, TRBD2 (5 bases). Germline loops: CDR1 SGHDT, CDR2 YYEEEE. V was pared by 1 base and J by 3 bases, with 11 bases between. This CDR3 is 14 amino acids long. As DNA, the CDR3 is TGTGCCAGCAGCTTGCTCGGACTGAACTACGAGCAGTACTTC. Encoded protein: CASSLLGLNYEQYF.

The chain carries TRBV4-1 and TRBJ1-5, with 12 bases identical to TRBD1. The V segment lost 3 bases and the J segment 5 bases; nucleotides outside the gene matches: 5. The length of the CDR3 is 16 residues. Germline CDR1 MGHRA, CDR2 YSYEKL. CDR3 nucleotide sequence: TGCGCCAGCAGCCACCATCGGGACAGGGGGCATCAGCCCCAGCATTTT. Its translation: CASSHHRDRGHQPQHF.

The sample holds a few counts of this clonotype. The J gene is TRBJ2-7, the V gene TRBV5-1; TRBD1 matches 9 bases. This CDR3 has 15 amino acids. Germline CDR1 and CDR2: SGHRS and YFSETQ. With V trimmed by 0 bases and J by 2 bases, 3 bases remained unmatched. This CDR3 is CASSLVQGATYEQYF. As DNA, the CDR3 is TGCGCCAGCAGCTTGGTACAGGGGGCCACCTACGAGCAGTACTTC.

This chain uses TRBV20-1 with TRBJ1-2; D may be TRBD1 (5 bases). The germline gives CDR1 DFQATT, CDR2 SNEGSKA (reference sequence). The CDR3 totals 11 residues. Trimming removed 8 bases at V and 7 bases at J, with 14 bases between. The CDR3 region is CSSSLTAGYTF. CDR3 nucleotides: TGCAGTTCAAGTCTGACAGCTGGCTACACCTTC.

A few counts support this clonotype. The gene calls are TRBV28 and TRBJ2-3; a possible D gene is TRBD2 (7 bases). The V gene lost 7 bases and the J gene lost 7 bases, with 21 bases spanning the gap. Germline lookup yields CDR1 MDHEN and CDR2 SYDVKM. This CDR3 is 15 amino acids long. In nucleotides, the CDR3 is TGTGCCAGCACCGCCCCCCGGGGGGCGGTTAATACGCAGTATTTT. Its protein product is CASTAPRGAVNTQYF.

CDR3 protein: CATRGLALLSEQYF. The CDR3 DNA is TGTGCCACTCGCGGGTTAGCCCTACTTTCCGAGCAGTACTTC. The V call is TRBV25-1, the J call TRBJ2-5; possible D gene TRBD2, 5 bases. Matching the DNA end better, TRBJ2-7 makes the J call doubtful. CDR3 length: 14 amino acids. Germline-derived CDR1 and CDR2 are MGHDK and SYGVNS.

The V and J genes are TRBV24-1 and TRBJ2-5, with 7 bases matching TRBD1. CDR1 and CDR2 (germline): KGHDR, SFDVKD. This CDR3 is built from 17 residues. J was trimmed by 2 bases and V by 0 bases; bases with no gene match: 8. This CDR3 is CATSDLTGTAKQETQYF. CDR3 coding DNA: TGTGCCACCAGTGATTTGACCGGGACAGCGAAACAAGAGACCCAGTACTTC.

The gene calls are TRBV16 and TRBJ2-7; D possibly corresponds to TRBD1 (6 bases). The CDR3 extends over 21 amino acids. Trimming removed 0 bases at V and 1 base at J, with 28 bases between. Germline loops: CDR1 KGHSY, CDR2 FQNENV. CDR3 coding DNA: TGTGCCAGCAGCCAATCGGTCTTCGGCAGGGGTCTTTCGACTTGTTCCTACGAGCAGTACTTC. This gives the protein CASSQSVFGRGLSTCSYEQYF. The complete variable domain, with remaining parts taken from reference TRBV16 and TRBJ2-7, reads GEEVAQTPKHLVRGEGQKAKLYCAPIKGHSYVFWYQQVLKNEFKFLISFQNENVFDETGMPKERFSAKCLPNSPCSLEIQATKLEDSAVYFCASSQSVFGRGLSTCSYEQYFGPGTRLTVT.

This clonotype was found many times. This sequence joins TRBV4-1 and TRBJ1-2; tentative D call: TRBD1 (5 bases). The V end lost 0 bases, the J end lost 4 bases, and 9 bases lay between the germline ends. Germline V CDR1 and CDR2: MGHRA, YSYEKL. This CDR3 is built from 14 residues. The CDR3 here is CASSQDAGRYGYTF. The CDR3 region has the DNA TGCGCCAGCAGCCAAGATGCAGGGCGCTATGGCTACACCTTC.

This clonotype was seen a few times. The rearrangement uses TRBV21-1 and TRBJ2-5; TRBD2 is taken as the D call from the table, unchecked against the DNA. TRBV21-1 is a pseudogene locus. This CDR3 has 15 residues. The CDR3 reads CASSKGPAGEETQYF. The DNA of the CDR3 is TGTGCCAGCAGCAAAGGTCCAGCGGGAGAAGAGACCCAGTACTTC.

The CDR3 DNA reads TGCAGTGCTAGCTTCAGTAACAATCAGCCCCAGCATTTT. This codes for CSASFSNNQPQHF. The V call is TRBV20-1, the J call TRBJ1-5; no clear D gene. The CDR3 has 13 residues. Germline V CDR1 and CDR2: DFQATT, SNEGSKA (reference sequence). V was clipped by 3 bases and J by 3 bases, with 9 bases between them.

This clonotype was counted many times. Its ends do not fully match the called genes, so a read error is possible. The chain carries TRBV5-1 and TRBJ2-3; tentative D call: TRBD2 (5 bases). The germline V gene encodes CDR1 SGHRS and CDR2 YFSETQ. The CDR3 length is 13 residues. CDR3: CASSLGLGDTQYF. The DNA for the CDR3 is TGTGCCAGCAGTCTCGGACTGGGGGATACGCAGTATTTT.

This clonotype was seen a few times. This rearrangement joins TRBV20-1 to TRBJ1-5, with D possibly TRBD1 on 5 matching bases. V was cut by 5 bases and J by 5 bases, with 19 bases left in between. Germline CDR1 and CDR2: DFQATT and SNEGSKA (reference sequence). The CDR3 covers 15 residues. The CDR3 reads CSARILAGLHQPQHF. CDR3 in DNA: TGCAGTGCTCGCATCTTGGCAGGGCTCCATCAGCCCCAGCATTTT.